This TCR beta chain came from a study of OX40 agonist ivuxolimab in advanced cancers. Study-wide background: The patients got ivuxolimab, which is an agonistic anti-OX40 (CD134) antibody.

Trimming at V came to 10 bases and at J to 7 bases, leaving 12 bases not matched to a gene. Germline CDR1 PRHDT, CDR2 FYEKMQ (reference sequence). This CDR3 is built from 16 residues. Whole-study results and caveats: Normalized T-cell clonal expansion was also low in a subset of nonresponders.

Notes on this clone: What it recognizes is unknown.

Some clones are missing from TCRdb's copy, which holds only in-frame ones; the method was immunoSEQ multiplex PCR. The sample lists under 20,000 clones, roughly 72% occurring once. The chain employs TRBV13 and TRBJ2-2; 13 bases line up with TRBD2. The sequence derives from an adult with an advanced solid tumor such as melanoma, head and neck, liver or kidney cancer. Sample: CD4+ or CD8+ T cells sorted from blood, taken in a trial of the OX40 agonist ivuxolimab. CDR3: CATRPGLAGVNGELFF. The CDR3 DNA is TGTGCCACTCGCCCTGGACTAGCGGGGGTGAACGGGGAGCTGTTTTTT.